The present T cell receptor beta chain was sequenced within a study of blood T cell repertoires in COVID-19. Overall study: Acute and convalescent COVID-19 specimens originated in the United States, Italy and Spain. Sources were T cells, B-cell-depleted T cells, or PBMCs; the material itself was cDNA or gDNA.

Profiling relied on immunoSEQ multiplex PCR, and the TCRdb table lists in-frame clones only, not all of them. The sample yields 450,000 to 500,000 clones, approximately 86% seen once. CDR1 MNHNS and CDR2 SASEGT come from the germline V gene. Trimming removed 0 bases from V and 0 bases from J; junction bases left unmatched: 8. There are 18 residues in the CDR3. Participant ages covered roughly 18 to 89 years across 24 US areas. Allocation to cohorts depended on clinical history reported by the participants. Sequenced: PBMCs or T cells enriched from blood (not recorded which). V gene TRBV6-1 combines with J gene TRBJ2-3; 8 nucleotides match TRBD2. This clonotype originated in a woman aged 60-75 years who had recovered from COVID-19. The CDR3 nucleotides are TGTGCCAGCAGTGAAGCCCCATGGACTAGCCTAAGCACAGATACGCAGTATTTT. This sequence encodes CASSEAPWTSLSTDTQYF.